This entry concerns a single T cell receptor (beta chain). Its antigen is currently unknown. The source of the sample is a study of cytomegalovirus exposure and HLA in healthy donors. Study results and limitations: Later analysis showed most CMV-associated TCR beta chains appearing HLA-restricted. One cluster of highly shared sequence variants probably arose as a sequencing artifact. Data from an earlier analysis indicated that most TCR beta V segments were productive either about 90% or about 30% of the time. The investigators catalogued some 160 TCR beta chains as cytomegalovirus-associated.

V was cut by 4 bases and J by 5 bases, with 20 bases left in between. The V gene's germline CDR1 is MDHEN and CDR2 SYDVKM. CDR3 size: 16 residues. Researchers ran the PCR with 60 Vbeta and 13 Jbeta primers. Assay used: immunoSEQ multiplex PCR; TCRdb lists only in-frame clones, some missing. The sample contains around 63,000 clones, roughly 78% of which appear only once. Sequencing was carried out using PBMCs. The origin of this receptor is a man aged 40-49 years in good health and CMV-seronegative. The J gene is TRBJ1-1, the V gene TRBV28; D remains unclear. The CDR3 sequence: CASSSTPSGSDTEAFF. CDR3 sequence (DNA): TGTGCCAGCAGTTCTACGCCCTCGGGGAGTGATACTGAAGCTTTCTTT.